This T cell receptor beta chain emerged from a study of blood T cells in healthy people across ages (dated by TCRdb to between 2014 and 2016). Regarding the study in general: In model experiments, template switching captured about one uniquely barcoded TCR beta cDNA molecule for every two T cells. Four age groups were formed from the donors: young (average 16 years), middle-aged (around 40), aged (over 55) and long-lived (roughly 81). To avoid experimental bias, donors of different ages were distributed randomly across sequencing lanes. To track age-related changes in TCR beta repertoire diversity, the study relied on deep sequencing normalized with unique cDNA molecular identifiers. Using the same blood draw, the study looked at two additional independent replicas of 1 million unique cDNA reads for two donors, one aged 18 to 30 and the other aged 80 or older.

Libraries were made using 5' RACE. Instrument on record: Illumina HiSeq 2500. A second PCR of about 6 to 11 cycles was performed with a sample-barcoded 5' primer and a J-beta primer mix. Each TCR beta cDNA molecule received a unique molecular identifier from a template-switch 5' adaptor carrying 12 random nucleotides. At least 2.5 million CDR3-containing paired-end reads were obtained from each sample. All of the RNA was converted into first-strand cDNA using the Mint cDNA synthesis kit, with a TRBC-specific oligonucleotide serving as the primer. All cDNA was treated with uracil-DNA glycosylase and then went through a first 18-cycle PCR with the universal primers M1SS and BC2_uni_R. In the original analysis: For normalization, 1 million high-quality reads, each with a distinct molecular identifier, were randomly selected from each sample. Reads with shared molecular identifiers were discarded instead of being binned into consensus sequences. MiTCR, set to a Q25 quality threshold and the strictest error-elimination algorithm, was used for CDR3 identification, clonotype clustering and error correction. A nonparametric unseen species model with Euler transformation was used to estimate lower-bound total TCR beta diversity. The public reads were run again by TCRdb, first through fastp at Q25 and then through MiXCR, and only productive beta chains were kept. For every CDR3 protein sequence, its rows merge into one entry that carries the most common genes and DNA. The V and J calls follow TCRdb's processing rather than the paper's. In all, the sample holds 700,000 or so distinct CDR3 sequences, and 22% of those were seen once. Around a fifth of the sample lies in the top ten.

The approximately 41 donors, aged about 6 to 95 years, were systemically healthy Caucasian individuals from Russia. Around 9.9 milliliters of peripheral blood were collected from each donor into EDTA-treated Vacutainer tubes. PBMCs were isolated by Ficoll-Paque density-gradient centrifugation, with at least 6 million obtained per sample. Trizol reagent was used to extract total RNA from the PBMCs, yielding at least 5 micrograms per sample. For every donor, an aliquot of PBMCs went through flow cytometry to measure the percentages of naive CD45RAhigh/CD27high T cells. Findings and caveats that apply to the study as a whole: Estimates of total diversity from one million sequenced T cells were regarded as lower bounds and underestimates. Donor CMV infection status was unknown, potentially confounding age-related changes in expanded clonotypes. As age increased, observed TCR beta diversity per million T cells dropped in a roughly linear way, and a significant reduction was already evident by age about 36. Observed TCR beta diversity correlated strongly with the percentage of naive T cells measured by flow cytometry. Because profiling used bulk unsorted PBMCs, naive and antigen-experienced compartments could not be compared conclusively. Compared with the aged group, the long-lived group had more naive CD4+ T cells, fewer expanded clones and increased TCR diversity, a pattern suggesting age selection.

CDR1 and CDR2, looked up from the germline V gene, are SGHTA and FQGNSA. The cysteine opens and the phenylalanine closes a CDR3 of 14 amino acids. Only the CDR3 DNA is retained, 42 bases long and in frame from the first base. Trimming removed 7 bases from V and 1 base from J, leaving 13 bases between the germline ends. This clonotype came up a few times. Its target antigen remains unknown. Within one base of it there is no much larger clone, and no base qualities were kept. Specimen: blood. The TCR was taken from a man aged 70 or older in good health. The chain couples TRBV7-2 to TRBJ2-5, with TRBD2 as a weak D call on 5 bases. The CDR3 reads CASKEEEFQETQYF. In nucleotides, the sequence is TGTGCCAGCAAGGAGGAGGAGTTCCAAGAGACCCAGTACTTC.